This T cell receptor beta chain was retrieved from a study of OX40 agonist ivuxolimab in advanced cancers. For the wider study: The costimulatory receptor OX40 (CD134) was targeted by ivuxolimab, a fully human IgG2 agonistic monoclonal antibody. Of the approximately 50 patients in dose escalation, about 20 had hepatocellular carcinoma, around 15 had melanoma, 9 had renal cell carcinoma and 9 had head and neck cancer. The point of sequencing TCRbeta in the periphery was to test whether ivuxolimab changed TCR sequence diversity and drove clonal T-cell expansion. The monotherapy dose-escalation portion (N of about 50 patients) of the phase I ivuxolimab trial is reported in the paper. The dose-escalation cohort was 80% to 90% male with a mean age of approximately 60 years, ranging from roughly 23 to 90. Prior anti-PD-1, anti-PD-L1 or anti-CTLA-4 therapy was permitted, and checkpoint inhibitors had been received by about two fifths of dose-escalation patients. Intravenous ivuxolimab was administered to patients every 2 weeks at six dose levels: 0.01, 0.1, 0.3, 1.5, 3 and 10 mg/kg. Partial responses were achieved by three dose-escalation patients, of whom one had hepatocellular carcinoma and two had cutaneous melanoma.

Points on this clone: Its antigen is still unknown. No clone much larger than this one lies a single base away; base qualities are absent.

The trial excluded patients who had a history of autoimmune disease or were on systemic immunosuppression. Peripheral blood for TCR sequencing was collected from all dose cohorts at baseline, on cycle 4 day 1, and on cycle 7 day 1. The samples were taken from a phase I, first-in-human, multicenter, open-label dose-escalation trial of ivuxolimab. Adults with locally advanced or metastatic head and neck squamous cell, hepatocellular, melanoma or renal cell carcinoma were enrolled in the trial. Before TCR sequencing, CD4+ T cells and CD8+ T cells were sorted from peripheral blood as separate populations. Genomic DNA was extracted from sorted cells for sequencing of the TCRbeta CDR3 region. TCRbeta CDR3 regions were sequenced using the immunoSEQ Assay. Imported from immuneACCESS, the table was reduced by TCRdb to in-frame sequences with V and J called. These copies leave out some clones; in studies compared against another copy, an unresolved V gene accounts for under half, and the cause of the remainder is not known. The sample data list under 55,000 clones, and just under 95% of these were observed just once. The ten biggest clones cover approximately 25% of the sample.

Overall study results and their limits: At doses of 0.1 to 3.0 mg/kg, clonal expansion of both CD4+ and CD8+ blood T cells was observed from baseline to week 6. In the 0.1-3.0 mg/kg groups, partial responders were among the patients with the lowest normalized peripheral clonal expansion, particularly in CD8+ T cells. After ivuxolimab, more expanded clones were found on average in CD8+ T cells than in CD4+ T cells. Antigen specificity was not determined for the clonally expanded peripheral T cells. Low levels of normalized T-cell clonal expansion were also seen in some patients who did not respond.

For CDR1 and CDR2, the germline V gene lists SGHDN and FVKESK. The CDR3, from cysteine to phenylalanine, totals 11 residues. Only CDR3 DNA is held: 33 bases, read in frame from base 1. Deletion took 5 bases off V and 2 bases off J, with a span of 4 bases between the germline ends. This material consisted of CD4+ or CD8+ T cells sorted from blood, taken in a trial of the OX40 agonist ivuxolimab. This sequence originates from an adult with an advanced solid tumor such as melanoma, head and neck, liver or kidney cancer. The chain employs TRBV14 and TRBJ2-7, with the D gene call left open. The nucleotide sequence is given as TGTGCCAGCAGCAGAACCTACGAGCAGTACTTC. Translated, it gives CASSRTYEQYF.